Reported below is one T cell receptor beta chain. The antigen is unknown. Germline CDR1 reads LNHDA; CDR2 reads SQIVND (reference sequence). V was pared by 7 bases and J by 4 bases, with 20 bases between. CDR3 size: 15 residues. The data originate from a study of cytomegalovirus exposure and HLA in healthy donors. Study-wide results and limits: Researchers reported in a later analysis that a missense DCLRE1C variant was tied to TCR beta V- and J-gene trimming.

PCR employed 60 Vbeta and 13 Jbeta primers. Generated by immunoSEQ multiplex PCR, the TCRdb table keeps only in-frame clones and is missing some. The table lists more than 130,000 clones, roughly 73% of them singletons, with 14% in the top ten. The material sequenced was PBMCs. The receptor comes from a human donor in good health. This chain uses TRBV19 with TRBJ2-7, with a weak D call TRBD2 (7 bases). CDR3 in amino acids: CASTQGRGGFYEQYF. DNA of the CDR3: TGTGCCAGTACCCAAGGTAGGGGGGGTTTTTACGAGCAGTACTTC.